These T cell receptor beta chains were read from a single sample in a study of T cell clonotyping in hematopoietic cell transplantation. The repertoire was sequenced with immunoSEQ multiplex PCR; TCRdb's copy has only in-frame clones and lacks some. The sample has about 18,000 clones, 92% seen once; the top ten hold about 5.4%. The sequencing input was peripheral blood mononuclear cells. The receptors stem from a man aged 40-49 years in good health. Some clones in this sample may be carry-over from other donors' samples. CDR3s leave out the opening cysteine and the closing phenylalanine or tryptophan. Where a row states a size, it is once, few, many or the class of an expanded clone; other rows omit it.

TRBV7-9	TRBJ2-3	-	ASSPGTEPFTDTQY
TRBV2	TRBJ2-7	-	ASSEAWADYEQY
TRBV25-1	TRBJ1-2	-	ASSALEGPIEGYT
TRBV6-6	TRBJ2-2	-	ASSWDSGELF
TRBV9	TRBJ1-1	-	ASSVGQSTEAF
TRBV6-5	TRBJ1-2	few	ASSYEATGGYGYT
TRBV27	TRBJ2-7	once	ASSPSPYEQY
TRBV9	TRBJ2-7	-	ASSVADRGHEQY
TRBV9	TRBJ2-1	once	ASSGGDRVEQF
TRBV18	TRBJ2-7	-	ASSPTSYEQY
TRBV11-2	TRBJ1-2	-	ASSLGASDIYGYT
TRBV30	TRBJ2-6	-	AWSRDRVGRGANVLT
TRBV7-9	TRBJ1-5	once	ASSSHGQPQH
TRBV28	TRBJ1-5	-	ASSFDRGGQPQH
TRBV6-1	TRBJ2-7	-	ASSEVASTSYEQY
TRBV7-3	TRBJ2-3	-	ASSLEGTDTQY
TRBV30	TRBJ1-2	-	AWSGRGARYGYT
TRBV11-2	TRBJ2-2	-	ASSLDVARYTGELF
TRBV5-1	TRBJ2-3	-	ASSLSGQVTDTQY
TRBV7-2	TRBJ2-1	-	ASSLGLLAGGVNEQF
TRBV5-1	TRBJ1-3	-	ASSRTTGSGNTIY
TRBV6-5	TRBJ2-7	-	ASSLSGGPYEQY
TRBV28	TRBJ2-7	once	ASSARPGQALSYEQY
TRBV5-4	TRBJ2-7	-	ASAAGLAAYEQY
TRBV11-2	TRBJ1-2	-	ASSVAGTGIKGYT
TRBV28	TRBJ1-2	-	ASSFSGQNYGYT
TRBV5-4	TRBJ2-2	-	ASSLEIGGTGELF
TRBV4-2	TRBJ2-1	-	ASSVTADEQF
TRBV6-6	TRBJ2-7	-	ASSYSTRQGWNEQY
TRBV6-5	TRBJ2-2	-	ASRRGQPTGELF
TRBV11-2	TRBJ1-3	-	ASNRQQFGNTIY
TRBV6-1	TRBJ1-6	-	ASSAGPYNSPLH
TRBV7-9	TRBJ1-1	-	ASSPTGVGTEAF
TRBV6-5	TRBJ1-4	-	ASSRTRINEKLF
TRBV29-1	TRBJ2-1	-	SVEDPVGNEQF
TRBV7-8	TRBJ1-2	-	ASSRGQGGYT
TRBV5-6	TRBJ2-3	once	ASSLIARDTQY
TRBV15	TRBJ1-1	-	ATSKSGKGTEAF
TRBV4-1	TRBJ2-1	-	ASSLRGDEQF
TRBV30	TRBJ2-1	-	AWSRTGGRNEQF
TRBV7-6	TRBJ2-7	-	ASSLPGRSYEQY
TRBV14	TRBJ2-1	-	ASSRGPGLADNEQF
TRBV30	TRBJ2-4	-	AWSPRGATKSIQY
TRBV19	TRBJ2-2	-	ASSAGAGAGELF